A single sample is the source of the 15 T cell receptor beta chains below, sequenced in a study of T cell repertoires in cytomegalovirus infection. Their target antigens are unknown. MiXCR, applied by TCRdb to the reads, yields one record per CDR3 protein. The repertoire holds 140,000 to 150,000 distinct CDR3 sequences, with over 30% as singletons. Here the sequenced sample was CD8+ T cells from cultured PBMCs, taken from culture after CMV antigen stimulation. These receptors all come from a human donor in good health (CMV status not recorded). Some clones in this sample may be carry-over from other donors' samples.

The rearrangement uses TRBV28 and TRBJ2-5, with D tentatively TRBD1 (6 bases). Trimming left V 5 bases short and J 3 bases short, with 16 bases between. The CDR3 length is 15 residues. Germline CDR1 reads MDHEN; CDR2 reads SYDVKM. Here the CDR3 DNA reads TGTGCCAGCAGTCCGCTCACAGGGATCAAAGAGACCCAGTACTTC. It is translated as CASSPLTGIKETQYF.

This clonotype was picked up a small number of times. The chain combines TRBV27 with TRBJ2-7, with unresolved D. Per the germline V gene, CDR1 is MNHEY and CDR2 is SMNVEV (reference sequence). Trimming stripped 4 bases from V and 4 bases from J, with 8 bases between. The CDR3 length is 12 residues. The CDR3, as DNA: TGTGCCAGCAGTTCCCAGGCTTACGAGCAGTACTTC. It is translated as CASSSQAYEQYF.

This clonotype came up many times. V usage is TRBV12-3 or TRBV12-4 and J usage is TRBJ1-2; TRBD1 is a possible D gene (6 bases). V gave up 10 bases and J gave up 8 bases, with 17 bases separating them. The CDR3 spans 12 residues. CDR3 DNA sequence: TGTGCCACCAGGAGGGGGGGGTTAGGCTACACCTTC. This gives the protein CATRRGGLGYTF.

The rearrangement links TRBV20-1 to TRBJ2-1; 8 bases fit TRBD2. This CDR3 contains 13 residues. The V gene's germline CDR1 is DFQATT and CDR2 SNEGSKA (reference sequence). V shed 0 bases and J 8 bases; nucleotides not matched to a gene: 3. The CDR3 loop reads CSARETGGDEQFF. As DNA, the CDR3 is TGCAGTGCTAGAGAGACGGGGGGGGATGAGCAGTTCTTC.

As for this clonotype: A much larger clone is a single base away; this may be a read error. The V call is TRBV29-1, the J call TRBJ2-5; D is possibly TRBD1 or TRBD2 (5 bases each). CDR3 length: 17 amino acids. Germline V lookup: CDR1 SQVTM, CDR2 ANQGSEA. CDR3 DNA: TGCAACGCAGACCGGGACGCAGCCCTTACATTCCAAGAGACCCAGTACTTC. As protein: CNADRDAALTFQETQYF.

This clonotype came up a few times. V is TRBV7-9 and J is TRBJ2-7, with 8 bases identical to TRBD1. This CDR3 contains 16 residues. V was pared by 5 bases and J by 2 bases, with 11 bases of the junction left unmatched. Per germline, CDR1 SEHNR and CDR2 FQNEAQ (reference sequence). The CDR3 spells CASSPDRVSTAYEQYF. DNA for the CDR3: TGTGCCAGCAGCCCGGACAGGGTTTCGACGGCCTACGAGCAGTACTTC.

At least ten counts were recorded for this clonotype. The chain has TRBV7-9 and TRBJ2-3, with 9 bases lining up with TRBD2. Trimming at V came to 4 bases and at J to 0 bases, leaving 2 bases not matched to a gene. The CDR3 loop spans 15 amino acids. CDR1 is SEHNR, CDR2 FQNEAQ, per germline (reference sequence). This chain's CDR3 is CASSSSGASTDTQYF. CDR3 nucleotide sequence: TGTGCCAGCAGCTCTAGCGGGGCTAGCACAGATACGCAGTATTTT.

This clonotype was detected a few times. The V call is TRBV12-3 or TRBV12-4, the J call TRBJ2-3; D possibly corresponds to TRBD2 (5 bases). CDR3 length: 14 amino acids. V lost 7 bases to trimming and J lost 4 bases, with 15 bases between them. CDR3 loop: CASTPLGGADTQYF. The DNA for the CDR3 is TGTGCCAGCACCCCACTCGGAGGCGCAGATACGCAGTATTTT.

Only a few counts were recorded for this clonotype. The chain links TRBV7-8 to TRBJ1-5; D not resolved. Germline V lookup: CDR1 SGHVS, CDR2 FQNEAQ. CDR3 length: 16 residues. Between the trimmed V and J ends, which lost 5 bases and 2 bases, there was a span of 16 bases. The CDR3 DNA reads TGTGCCAGCAGCCCCACGACCCTGATGGGCAATCAGCCCCAGCATTTT. Translated: CASSPTTLMGNQPQHF.

This chain links TRBV7-9 with TRBJ1-1; tentative D call: TRBD1 (6 bases). The V end was cut by 5 bases, the J end by 1 base, with 14 bases between. Germline V lookup: CDR1 SEHNR, CDR2 FQNEAQ (reference sequence). The CDR3 runs 15 residues. CDR3 region: CASSNPGVGNTEAFF. DNA of the CDR3: TGTGCCAGCAGCAACCCAGGGGTGGGGAACACTGAAGCTTTCTTT.

The V gene is TRBV19, the J gene TRBJ2-1, with 8 positions matching TRBD1. The CDR3 is 15 amino acids. The junction had 5 bases not matched to a gene; V was cut back by 4 bases and J by 3 bases. The V gene's germline CDR1 is LNHDA and CDR2 SQIVND (reference sequence). CDR3 DNA: TGTGCCAGTAGTACGACAGGGGCAAACTACAATGAGCAGTTCTTC. This codes for CASSTTGANYNEQFF.

This chain connects TRBV12-3 or TRBV12-4 to TRBJ2-5, with a tentative D call TRBD2 (6 bases). V was cut by 3 bases and J by 2 bases, with 7 bases left in between. This CDR3 contains 13 residues. CDR3 coding DNA: TGTGCCAGCAGTTTTGCGGGGCAAGAGACCCAGTACTTC. It translates to CASSFAGQETQYF.

This clonotype has just a few counts. This sequence joins TRBV19 and TRBJ1-5; D may be TRBD1 (6 bases). V dropped 3 bases and J dropped 3 bases, with 12 bases sitting between them. Germline V gene data show CDR1 as LNHDA and CDR2 as SQIVND (reference sequence). The CDR3 consists of 15 residues. The CDR3 region has the DNA TGTGCCAGTAGTATGGGGCAGGGGCTCAATCAGCCCCAGCATTTT. Residues: CASSMGQGLNQPQHF.

This clonotype was picked up many times. CDR3 sequence: CASKGPNTGELFF. CDR3 DNA sequence: TGTGCCAGCAAGGGACCAAACACCGGGGAGCTGTTTTTT. The chain links TRBV2 to TRBJ2-2, with D possibly being TRBD1 or TRBD2 (5 bases each). From germline, CDR1 is SNHLY and CDR2 FYNNEI. Trimming left V 7 bases short and J 2 bases short, with 8 bases between. This CDR3 has 13 residues.

The chain joins TRBV7-6 to TRBJ2-3; 7 bases map to TRBD2. CDR3 length: 16 residues. CDR1 SGHVS and CDR2 FNYEAQ come from the germline V gene. Trimming at V came to 5 bases and at J to 2 bases, leaving 10 bases not matched to a gene. The CDR3 DNA is TGTGCCAGCAGCGCCCCGGGGGGACTCTACACAGATACGCAGTATTTT. It translates to CASSAPGGLYTDTQYF.